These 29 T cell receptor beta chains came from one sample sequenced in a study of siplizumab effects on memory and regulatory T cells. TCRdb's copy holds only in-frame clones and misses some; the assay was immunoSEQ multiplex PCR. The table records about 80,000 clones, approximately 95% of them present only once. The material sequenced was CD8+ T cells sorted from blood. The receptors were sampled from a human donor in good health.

The CDR3 region is CASSLRDRLDEQYF. The CDR3 bases are TGTGCCAGCAGCCTAAGGGACAGGTTGGACGAGCAGTACTTC. The V gene is TRBV7-9, the J gene TRBJ2-7, with 8 nucleotides matching TRBD1. Unmatched junction bases numbered 8, after V lost 5 bases and J lost 5 bases. Per germline, CDR1 SEHNR and CDR2 FQNEAQ (reference sequence). This CDR3 contains 14 residues.

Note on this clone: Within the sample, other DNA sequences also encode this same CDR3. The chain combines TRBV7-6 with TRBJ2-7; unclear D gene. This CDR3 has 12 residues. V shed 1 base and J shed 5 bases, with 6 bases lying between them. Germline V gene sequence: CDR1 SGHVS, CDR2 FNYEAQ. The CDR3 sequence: CASSLGGDEQYF. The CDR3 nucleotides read TGTGCCAGCAGCTTAGGAGGAGACGAGCAGTACTTC.

The CDR3 reads CASSATGDPYNEQFF. In DNA form, the CDR3 reads TGTGCCAGCAGCGCCACAGGGGACCCCTACAATGAGCAGTTCTTC. The chain employs TRBV9 and TRBJ2-1; the match to TRBD1 covers 7 bases. The germline CDR1 and CDR2 sequences are SGDLS and YYNGEE. The CDR3 has 15 residues. The trim removed 3 bases at V and 2 bases at J, leaving 5 bases unmatched. The entire variable domain, with the rest obtained from reference TRBV9 and TRBJ2-1, is as follows: DSGVTQTPKHLITATGQRVTLRCSPRSGDLSVYWYQQSLDQGLQFLIQYYNGEERAKGNILERFSAQQFPDLHSELNLSSLELGDSALYFCASSATGDPYNEQFFGPGTRLTVL.

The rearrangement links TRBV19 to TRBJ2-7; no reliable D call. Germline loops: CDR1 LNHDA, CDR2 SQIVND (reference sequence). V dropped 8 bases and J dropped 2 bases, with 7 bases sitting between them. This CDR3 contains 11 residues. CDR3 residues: CASGKTYEQYF. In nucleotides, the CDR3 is TGTGCCAGTGGTAAAACCTACGAGCAGTACTTC.

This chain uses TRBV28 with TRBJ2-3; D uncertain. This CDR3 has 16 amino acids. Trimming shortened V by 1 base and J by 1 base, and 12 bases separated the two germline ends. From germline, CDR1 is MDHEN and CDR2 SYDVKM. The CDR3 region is CASSLFGGPGTDTQYF. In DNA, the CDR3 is TGTGCCAGCAGTTTATTTGGCGGACCGGGCACAGATACGCAGTATTTT. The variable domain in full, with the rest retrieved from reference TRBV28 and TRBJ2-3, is DVKVTQSSRYLVKRTGEKVFLECVQDMDHENMFWYRQDPGLGLRLIYFSYDVKMKEKGDIPEGYSVSREKKERFSLILESASTNQTSMYLCASSLFGGPGTDTQYFGPGTRLTVL.

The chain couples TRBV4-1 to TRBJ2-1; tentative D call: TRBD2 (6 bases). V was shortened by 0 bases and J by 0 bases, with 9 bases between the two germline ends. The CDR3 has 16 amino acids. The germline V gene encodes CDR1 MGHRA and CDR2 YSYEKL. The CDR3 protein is CASSQEGGSSYNEQFF. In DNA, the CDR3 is TGCGCCAGCAGCCAAGAAGGAGGGTCCTCCTACAATGAGCAGTTCTTC.

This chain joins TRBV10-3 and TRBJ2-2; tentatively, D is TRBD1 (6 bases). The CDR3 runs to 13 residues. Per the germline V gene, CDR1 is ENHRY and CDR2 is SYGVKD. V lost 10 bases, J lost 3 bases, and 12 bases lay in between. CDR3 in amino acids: CATTGSDTGELFF. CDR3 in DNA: TGTGCCACCACAGGGTCAGACACCGGGGAGCTGTTTTTT.

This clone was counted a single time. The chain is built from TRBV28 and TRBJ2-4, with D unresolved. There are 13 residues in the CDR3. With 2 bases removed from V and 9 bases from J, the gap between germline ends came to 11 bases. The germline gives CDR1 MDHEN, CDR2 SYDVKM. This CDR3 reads CASSLGDLGIQYF. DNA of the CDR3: TGTGCCAGCAGTTTAGGCGACTTGGGCATTCAGTACTTC. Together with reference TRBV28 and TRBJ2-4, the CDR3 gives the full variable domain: DVKVTQSSRYLVKRTGEKVFLECVQDMDHENMFWYRQDPGLGLRLIYFSYDVKMKEKGDIPEGYSVSREKKERFSLILESASTNQTSMYLCASSLGDLGIQYFGAGTRLSVL.

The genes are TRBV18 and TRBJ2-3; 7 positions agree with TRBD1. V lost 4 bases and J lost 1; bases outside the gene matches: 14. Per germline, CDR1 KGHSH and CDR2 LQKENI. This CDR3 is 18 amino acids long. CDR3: CASSRNPYRGERTDTQYF. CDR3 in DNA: TGTGCCAGCTCACGAAACCCTTACAGGGGCGAGCGCACAGATACGCAGTATTTT.

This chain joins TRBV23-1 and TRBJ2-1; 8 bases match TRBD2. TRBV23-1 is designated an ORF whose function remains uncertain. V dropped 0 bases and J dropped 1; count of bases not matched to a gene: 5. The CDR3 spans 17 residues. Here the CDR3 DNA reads TGCGCCAGCAGTCAATCGTCCAGCGGGAGATCCTACAATGAGCAGTTCTTC. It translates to CASSQSSSGRSYNEQFF.

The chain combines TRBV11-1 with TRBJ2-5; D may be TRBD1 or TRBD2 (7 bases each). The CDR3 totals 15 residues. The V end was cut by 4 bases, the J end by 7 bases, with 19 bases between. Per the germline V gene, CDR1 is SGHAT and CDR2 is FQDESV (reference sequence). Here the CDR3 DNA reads TGTGCCAGCAGCTCCGGAGGGGAGGGGGCGATGACCCAGTACTTC. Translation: CASSSGGEGAMTQYF.

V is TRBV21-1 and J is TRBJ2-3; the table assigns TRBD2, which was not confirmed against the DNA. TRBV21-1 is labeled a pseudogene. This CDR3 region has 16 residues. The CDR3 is CASSLPSLRDTDTQYF. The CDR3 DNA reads TGTGCCAGCAGCTTACCGTCCCTACGGGACACAGATACGCAGTATTTT.

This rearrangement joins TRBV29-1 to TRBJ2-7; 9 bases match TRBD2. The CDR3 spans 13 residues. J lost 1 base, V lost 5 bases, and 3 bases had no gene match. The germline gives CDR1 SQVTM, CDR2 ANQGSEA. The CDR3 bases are TGCAGCGTTAAGACTAGCGGTTCCTACGAGCAGTACTTC. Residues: CSVKTSGSYEQYF.

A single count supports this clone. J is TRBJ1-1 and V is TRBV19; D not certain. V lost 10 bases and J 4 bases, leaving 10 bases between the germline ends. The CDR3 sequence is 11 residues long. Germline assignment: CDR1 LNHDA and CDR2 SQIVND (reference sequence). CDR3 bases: TGTGCCACAAGGGCGGGCACTGAAGCTTTCTTT. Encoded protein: CATRAGTEAFF.

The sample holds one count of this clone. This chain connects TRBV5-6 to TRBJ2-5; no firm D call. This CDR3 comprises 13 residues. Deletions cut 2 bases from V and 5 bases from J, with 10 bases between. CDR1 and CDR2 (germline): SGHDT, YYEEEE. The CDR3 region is CASSLGARETQYF. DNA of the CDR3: TGTGCCAGCAGCTTAGGAGCGCGGGAGACCCAGTACTTC.

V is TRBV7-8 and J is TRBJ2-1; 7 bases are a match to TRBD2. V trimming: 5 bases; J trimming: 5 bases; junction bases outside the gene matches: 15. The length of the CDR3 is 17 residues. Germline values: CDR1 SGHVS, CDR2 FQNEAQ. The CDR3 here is CASSPQYGLVEDNEQFF. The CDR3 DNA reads TGTGCCAGCAGCCCCCAATACGGACTAGTGGAAGACAATGAGCAGTTCTTC.

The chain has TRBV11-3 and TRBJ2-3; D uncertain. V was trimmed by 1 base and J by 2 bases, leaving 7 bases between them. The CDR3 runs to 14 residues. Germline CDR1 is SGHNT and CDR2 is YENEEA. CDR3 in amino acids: CASSLVTDTDTQYF. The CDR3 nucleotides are TGTGCCAGCAGCTTAGTAACAGACACAGATACGCAGTATTTT.

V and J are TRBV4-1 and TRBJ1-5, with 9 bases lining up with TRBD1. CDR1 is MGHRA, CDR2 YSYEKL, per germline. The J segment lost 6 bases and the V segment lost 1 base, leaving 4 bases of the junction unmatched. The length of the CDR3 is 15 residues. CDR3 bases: TGCGCCAGCAGCCAAGCACAGGGGGCGGGTCAGCCCCAGCATTTT. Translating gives CASSQAQGAGQPQHF.

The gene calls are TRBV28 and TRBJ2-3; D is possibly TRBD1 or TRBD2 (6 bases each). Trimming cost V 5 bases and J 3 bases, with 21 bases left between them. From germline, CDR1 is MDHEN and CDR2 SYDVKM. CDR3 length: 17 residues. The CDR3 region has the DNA TGTGCCAGCAGTACACGGATGGGGGGACACCCTACAGATACGCAGTATTTT. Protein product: CASSTRMGGHPTDTQYF.

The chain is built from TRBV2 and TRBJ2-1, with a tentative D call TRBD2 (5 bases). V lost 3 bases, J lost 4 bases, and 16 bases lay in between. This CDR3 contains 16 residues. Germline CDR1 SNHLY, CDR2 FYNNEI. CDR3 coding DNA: TGTGCCAGCAGTGAGGTAGTGGGAGAAAGGTACAATGAGCAGTTCTTC. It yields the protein CASSEVVGERYNEQFF. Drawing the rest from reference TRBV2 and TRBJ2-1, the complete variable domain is EPEVTQTPSHQVTQMGQEVILRCVPISNHLYFYWYRQILGQKVEFLVSFYNNEISEKSEIFDDQFSVERPDGSNFTLKIRSTKLEDSAMYFCASSEVVGERYNEQFFGPGTRLTVL.

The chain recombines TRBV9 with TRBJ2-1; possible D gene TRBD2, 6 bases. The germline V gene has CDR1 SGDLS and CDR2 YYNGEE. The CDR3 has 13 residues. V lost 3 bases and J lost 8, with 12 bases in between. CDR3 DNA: TGTGCCAGCAGCGCGGCGCGGGATTATGAGCAGTTCTTC. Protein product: CASSAARDYEQFF.

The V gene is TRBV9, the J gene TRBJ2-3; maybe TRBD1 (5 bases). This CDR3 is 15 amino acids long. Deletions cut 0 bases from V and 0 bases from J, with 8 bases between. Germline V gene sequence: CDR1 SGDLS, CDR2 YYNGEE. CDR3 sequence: CASSVVGASTDTQYF. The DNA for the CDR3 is TGTGCCAGCAGCGTAGTTGGGGCTAGCACAGATACGCAGTATTTT.

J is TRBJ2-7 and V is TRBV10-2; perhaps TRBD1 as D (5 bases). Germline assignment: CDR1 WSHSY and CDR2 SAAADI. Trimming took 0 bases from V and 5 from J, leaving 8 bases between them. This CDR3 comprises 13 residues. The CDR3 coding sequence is TGCGCCAGCAGTGAGTCGGGGCAGAACGAGCAGTACTTC. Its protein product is CASSESGQNEQYF.

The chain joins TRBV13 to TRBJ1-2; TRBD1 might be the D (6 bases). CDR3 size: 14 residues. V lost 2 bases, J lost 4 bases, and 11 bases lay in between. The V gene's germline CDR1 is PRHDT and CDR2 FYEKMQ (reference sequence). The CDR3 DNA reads TGTGCCAGCAGCTTAAGGACAGTACTCTATGGCTACACCTTC. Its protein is CASSLRTVLYGYTF.

CDR3 protein: CASSFGGTTIYGYTF. CDR3 coding DNA: TGTGCCAGCAGTTTCGGCGGGACCACGATCTATGGCTACACCTTC. V gene TRBV27 combines with J gene TRBJ1-2; D possibly corresponds to TRBD1 (5 bases). Germline-derived CDR1 and CDR2 are MNHEY and SMNVEV (reference sequence). This CDR3 is 15 amino acids long. V was clipped by 3 bases and J by 4 bases, with 15 bases between them.

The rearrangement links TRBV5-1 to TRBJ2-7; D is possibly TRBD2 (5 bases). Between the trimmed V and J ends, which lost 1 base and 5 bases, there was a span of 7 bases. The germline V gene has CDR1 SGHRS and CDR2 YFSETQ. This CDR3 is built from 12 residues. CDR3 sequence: CASSLTGNEQYF. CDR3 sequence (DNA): TGCGCCAGCAGCTTGACGGGGAACGAGCAGTACTTC.

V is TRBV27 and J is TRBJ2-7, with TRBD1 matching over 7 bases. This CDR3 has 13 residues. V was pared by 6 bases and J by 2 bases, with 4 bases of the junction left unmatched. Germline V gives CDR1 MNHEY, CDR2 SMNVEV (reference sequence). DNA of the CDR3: TGTGCCAGCAGCCAGGGACAGACCTACGAGCAGTACTTC. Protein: CASSQGQTYEQYF.

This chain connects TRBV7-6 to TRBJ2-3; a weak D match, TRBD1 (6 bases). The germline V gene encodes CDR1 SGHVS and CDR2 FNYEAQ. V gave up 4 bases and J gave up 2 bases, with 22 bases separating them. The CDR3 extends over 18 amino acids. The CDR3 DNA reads TGTGCCAGCAGCTACTCCTCCGGCTACAGGGAGTCCACAGATACGCAGTATTTT. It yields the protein CASSYSSGYRESTDTQYF.

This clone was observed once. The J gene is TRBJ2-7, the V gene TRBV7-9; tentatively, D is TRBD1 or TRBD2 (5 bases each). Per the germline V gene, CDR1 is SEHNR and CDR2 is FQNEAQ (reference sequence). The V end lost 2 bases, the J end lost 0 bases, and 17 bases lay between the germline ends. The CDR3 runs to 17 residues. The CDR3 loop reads CASSLHRGDRNSYEQYF. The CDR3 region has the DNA TGTGCCAGCAGCTTACACCGGGGCGACAGAAACTCCTACGAGCAGTACTTC.